This T cell receptor (beta chain) was recovered during a study of T cell responses to AZD1222 COVID-19 vaccine. Points from the study as a whole: Breadth and depth of Spike-specific TCRs rose after two AZD1222 doses. Donors were mostly white British, more females; clonal diversity possibly underestimated.

Remarks on this clone: Its antigen is currently unknown.

Libraries were prepared by immunoSEQ multiplex PCR; TCRdb keeps only in-frame clonotypes and omits some of them. The data show over 95,000 clones, with 90% to 95% seen just once and about 12% held by the top ten. The V and J ends lost 3 bases and 1 base respectively, with 10 bases between them. The V gene's germline CDR1 is SQVTM and CDR2 ANQGSEA. CDR3 length equals 14 residues. This chain uses TRBV29-1 with TRBJ1-5, with a tentative D call TRBD1 (5 bases). The receptor was isolated from an adult in good health. The sequencing used peripheral blood, collected on day 0 of AZD1222 vaccination. CDR3 region: CSVERAGSNQPQHF. The CDR3 region has the DNA TGCAGCGTTGAGAGGGCAGGGAGCAATCAGCCCCAGCATTTT.